This T cell receptor (beta chain) was sequenced for a study of cytomegalovirus exposure and HLA in healthy donors. In the study overall: Findings of an earlier analysis included roughly 110 million unique TCR beta sequences from some 190 million T cells. Study outcomes and limitations: Earlier results showed most TCR beta V segments being productive about 87% or about 30% of the time. The study listed about 150 cytomegalovirus-associated TCR beta chains. Within the data, a cluster of highly shared sequence variants was likely a sequencing artifact.

Of note for this clone: Its antigen is as yet unknown.

The PCR made use of 60 Vbeta and 13 Jbeta primers. The method was immunoSEQ multiplex PCR; TCRdb's version includes in-frame clones alone and lacks a portion of them. The data contain around 260,000 clones, 75% to 90% of them singletons. The receptor's source is a girl aged 2-10 years in good health and CMV-seronegative. The specimen sequenced was PBMCs.

CDR3 nucleotides: TGTGCCAGCAGCTTCTTCCCGCCCAGGGACAGCACCTACAATGAGCAGTTCTTC. Translation: CASSFFPPRDSTYNEQFF. V is TRBV5-5 and J is TRBJ2-1; 7 bases are shared with TRBD1. From germline, CDR1 is SGHKS and CDR2 YYEKEE (reference sequence). The CDR3 consists of 18 residues. J lost 2 bases, V lost 2 bases, and 13 bases had no gene match.